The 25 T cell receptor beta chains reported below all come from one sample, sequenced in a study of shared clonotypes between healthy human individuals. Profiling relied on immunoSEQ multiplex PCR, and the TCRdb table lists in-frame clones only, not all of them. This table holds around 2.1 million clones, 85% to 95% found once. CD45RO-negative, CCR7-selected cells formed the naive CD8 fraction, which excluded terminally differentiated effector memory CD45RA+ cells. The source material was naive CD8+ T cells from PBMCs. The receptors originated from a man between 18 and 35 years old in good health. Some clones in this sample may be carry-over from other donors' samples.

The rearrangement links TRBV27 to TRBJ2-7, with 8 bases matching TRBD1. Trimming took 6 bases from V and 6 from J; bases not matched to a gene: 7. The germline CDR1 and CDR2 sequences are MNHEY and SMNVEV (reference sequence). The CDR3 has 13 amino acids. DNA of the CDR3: TGTGCCAGCAGAAACACAGGGGGAAGCGAGCAGTACTTC. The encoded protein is CASRNTGGSEQYF.

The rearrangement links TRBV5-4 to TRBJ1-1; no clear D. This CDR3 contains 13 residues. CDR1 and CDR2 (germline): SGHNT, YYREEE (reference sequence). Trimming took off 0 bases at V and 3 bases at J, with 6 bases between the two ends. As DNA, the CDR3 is TGTGCCAGCAGCTTGGCCCCCCACACTGAAGCTTTCTTT. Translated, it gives CASSLAPHTEAFF.

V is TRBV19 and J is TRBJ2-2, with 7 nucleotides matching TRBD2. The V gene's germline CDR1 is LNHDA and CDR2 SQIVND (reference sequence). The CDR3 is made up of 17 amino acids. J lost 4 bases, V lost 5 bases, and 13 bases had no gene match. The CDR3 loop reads CASSGRLRDYLTGELFF. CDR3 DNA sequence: TGTGCCAGTAGTGGCCGACTTCGGGACTATCTCACCGGGGAGCTGTTTTTT.

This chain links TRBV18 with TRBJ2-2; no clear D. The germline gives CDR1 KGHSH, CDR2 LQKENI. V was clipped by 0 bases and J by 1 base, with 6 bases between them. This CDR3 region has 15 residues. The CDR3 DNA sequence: TGTGCCAGCTCACCACCGATAGGGAACACCGGGGAGCTGTTTTTT. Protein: CASSPPIGNTGELFF.

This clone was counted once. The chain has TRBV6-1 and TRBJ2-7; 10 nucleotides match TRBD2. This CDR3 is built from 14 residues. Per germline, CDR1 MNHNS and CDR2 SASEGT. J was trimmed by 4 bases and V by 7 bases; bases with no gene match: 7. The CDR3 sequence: CASKTSGTVYEQYF. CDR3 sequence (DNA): TGTGCCAGCAAAACTAGCGGGACCGTTTACGAGCAGTACTTC.

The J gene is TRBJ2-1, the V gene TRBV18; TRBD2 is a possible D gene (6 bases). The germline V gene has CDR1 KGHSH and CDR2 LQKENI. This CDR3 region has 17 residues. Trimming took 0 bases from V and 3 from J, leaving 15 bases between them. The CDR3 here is CASSPPGSWGDYNEQFF. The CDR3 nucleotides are TGTGCCAGCTCACCACCGGGCTCGTGGGGGGACTACAATGAGCAGTTCTTC.

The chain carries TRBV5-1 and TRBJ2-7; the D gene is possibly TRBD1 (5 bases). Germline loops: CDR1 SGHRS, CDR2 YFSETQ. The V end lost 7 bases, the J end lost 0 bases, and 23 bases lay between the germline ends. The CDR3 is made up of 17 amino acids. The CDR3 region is CASSSRPGNVRSYEQYF. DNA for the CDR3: TGCGCCAGCTCATCAAGACCAGGGAATGTTCGCTCCTACGAGCAGTACTTC.

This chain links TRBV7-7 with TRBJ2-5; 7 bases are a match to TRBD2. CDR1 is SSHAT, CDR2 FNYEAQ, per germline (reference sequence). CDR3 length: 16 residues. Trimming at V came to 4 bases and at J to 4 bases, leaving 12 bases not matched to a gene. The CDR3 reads CASSSSGASGRETQYF. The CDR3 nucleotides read TGTGCCAGCAGCTCGAGCGGGGCTAGCGGTCGAGAGACCCAGTACTTC.

The CDR3 DNA is TGTGCCAGCAGCAACGCGGCTGCCAAGACTGGGGCTCGGGAGCAGTACTTC. This translates into CASSNAAAKTGAREQYF. This chain uses TRBV21-1 with TRBJ2-7; TRBD1 was called by the table and not checked on the DNA. TRBV21-1 is designated a pseudogene. This CDR3 region has 17 residues.

CDR3 region: CASSLIFATNQPQHF. Here the CDR3 DNA reads TGTGCCAGCAGTTTAATTTTTGCGACAAATCAGCCCCAGCATTTT. The gene calls are TRBV28 and TRBJ1-5, with no clear D. The length of the CDR3 is 15 residues. Germline V gene data show CDR1 as MDHEN and CDR2 as SYDVKM. V was pared by 2 bases and J by 4 bases, with 12 bases between.

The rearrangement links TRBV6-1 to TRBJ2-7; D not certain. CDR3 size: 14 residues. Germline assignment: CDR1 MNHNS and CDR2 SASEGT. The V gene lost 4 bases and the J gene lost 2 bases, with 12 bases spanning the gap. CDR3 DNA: TGTGCCAGCAGTGTCGTAAGAGACCCCTACGAGCAGTACTTC. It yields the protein CASSVVRDPYEQYF.

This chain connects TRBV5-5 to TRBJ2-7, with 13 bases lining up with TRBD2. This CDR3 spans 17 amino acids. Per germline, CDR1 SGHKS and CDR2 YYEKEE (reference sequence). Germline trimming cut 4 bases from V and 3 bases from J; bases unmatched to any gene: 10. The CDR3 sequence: CASSPGQLAGGSYEQYF. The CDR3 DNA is TGTGCCAGCAGCCCGGGACAACTAGCGGGAGGGAGCTACGAGCAGTACTTC.

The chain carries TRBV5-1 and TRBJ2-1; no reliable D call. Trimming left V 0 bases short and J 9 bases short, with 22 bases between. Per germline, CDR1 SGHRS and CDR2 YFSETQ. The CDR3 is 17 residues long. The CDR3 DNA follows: TGCGCCAGCAGCTTGGGGGCTTCTGTAGTGGCGTCCCGTGAGCAGTTCTTC. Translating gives CASSLGASVVASREQFF.

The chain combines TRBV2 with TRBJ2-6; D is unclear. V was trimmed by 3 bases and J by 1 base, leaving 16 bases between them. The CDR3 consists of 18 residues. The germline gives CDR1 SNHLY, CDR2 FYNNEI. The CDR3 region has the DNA TGTGCCAGCAGTGATTCGGCCAGCCTGCTATCTGGGGCCAACGTCCTGACTTTC. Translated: CASSDSASLLSGANVLTF.

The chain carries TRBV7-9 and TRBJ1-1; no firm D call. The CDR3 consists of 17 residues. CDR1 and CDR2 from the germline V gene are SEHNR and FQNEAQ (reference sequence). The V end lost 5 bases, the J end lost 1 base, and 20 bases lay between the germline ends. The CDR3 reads CASSPSLRAQANTEAFF. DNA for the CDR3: TGTGCCAGCAGCCCGTCGTTGAGGGCCCAGGCGAACACTGAAGCTTTCTTT.

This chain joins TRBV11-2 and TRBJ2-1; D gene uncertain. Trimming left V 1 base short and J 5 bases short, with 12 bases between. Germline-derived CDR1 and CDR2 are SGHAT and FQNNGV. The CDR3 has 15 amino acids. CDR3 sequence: CASSLGGYRNNEQFF. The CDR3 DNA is TGTGCCAGCAGCTTAGGAGGCTACCGTAACAATGAGCAGTTCTTC. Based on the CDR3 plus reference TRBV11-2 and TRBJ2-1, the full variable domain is EAGVAQSPRYKIIEKRQSVAFWCNPISGHATLYWYQQILGQGPKLLIQFQNNGVVDDSQLPKDRFSAERLKGVDSTLKIQPAKLEDSAVYLCASSLGGYRNNEQFFGPGTRLTVL.

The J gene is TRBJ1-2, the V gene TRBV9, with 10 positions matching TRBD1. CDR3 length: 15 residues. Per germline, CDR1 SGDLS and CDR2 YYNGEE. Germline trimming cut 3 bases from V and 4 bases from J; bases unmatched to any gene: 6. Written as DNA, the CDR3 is TGTGCCAGCAGCGGGGGACAGGGGTTGGGCTATGGCTACACCTTC. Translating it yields CASSGGQGLGYGYTF.

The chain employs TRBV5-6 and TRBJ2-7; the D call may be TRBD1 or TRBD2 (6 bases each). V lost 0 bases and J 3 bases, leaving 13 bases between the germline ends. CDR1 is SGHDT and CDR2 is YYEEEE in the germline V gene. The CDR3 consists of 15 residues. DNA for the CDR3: TGTGCCAGCAGCTTGGTGGGGGGCGCGTTCTACGAGCAGTACTTC. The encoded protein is CASSLVGGAFYEQYF.

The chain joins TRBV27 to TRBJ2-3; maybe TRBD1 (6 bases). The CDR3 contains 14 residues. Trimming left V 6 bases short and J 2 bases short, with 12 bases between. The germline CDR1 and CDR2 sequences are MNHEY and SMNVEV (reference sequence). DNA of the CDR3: TGTGCCAGCAGGAGGACAGCTATCACAGATACGCAGTATTTT. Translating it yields CASRRTAITDTQYF.

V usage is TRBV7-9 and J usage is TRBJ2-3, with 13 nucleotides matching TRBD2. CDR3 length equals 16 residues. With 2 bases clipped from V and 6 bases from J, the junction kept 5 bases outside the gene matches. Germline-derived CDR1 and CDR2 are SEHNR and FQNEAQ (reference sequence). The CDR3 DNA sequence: TGTGCCAGCAGCTTAAGGACTAGCGGGGGAGGGGATACGCAGTATTTT. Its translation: CASSLRTSGGGDTQYF.

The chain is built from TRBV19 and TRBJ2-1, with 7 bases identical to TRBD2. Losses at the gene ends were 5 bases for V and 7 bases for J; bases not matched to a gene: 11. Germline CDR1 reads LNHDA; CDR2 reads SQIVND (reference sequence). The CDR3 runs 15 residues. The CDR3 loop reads CASSQSGGSPNEQFF. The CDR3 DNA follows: TGTGCCAGTAGTCAGTCGGGGGGATCTCCGAATGAGCAGTTCTTC.

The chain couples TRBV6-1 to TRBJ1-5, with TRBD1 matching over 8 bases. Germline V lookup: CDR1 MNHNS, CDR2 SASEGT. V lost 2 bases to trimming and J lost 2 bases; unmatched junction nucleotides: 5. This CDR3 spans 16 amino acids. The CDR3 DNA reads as TGTGCCAGCAGTGAAAGGGGACAGGATCGCAATCAGCCCCAGCATTTT. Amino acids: CASSERGQDRNQPQHF.

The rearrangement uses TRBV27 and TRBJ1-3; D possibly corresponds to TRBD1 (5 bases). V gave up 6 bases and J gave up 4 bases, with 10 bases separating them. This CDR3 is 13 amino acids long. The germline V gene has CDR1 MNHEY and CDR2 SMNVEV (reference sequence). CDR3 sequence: CASSGTRGNTIYF. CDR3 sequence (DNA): TGTGCCAGCAGCGGGACTCGGGGAAACACCATATATTTT.

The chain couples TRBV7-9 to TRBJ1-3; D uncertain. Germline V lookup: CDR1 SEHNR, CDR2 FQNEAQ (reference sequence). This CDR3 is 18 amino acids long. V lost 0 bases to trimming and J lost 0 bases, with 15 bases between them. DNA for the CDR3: TGTGCCAGCAGCTTAGCAGTGAGGCGGACCCACTCTGGAAACACCATATATTTT. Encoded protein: CASSLAVRRTHSGNTIYF.

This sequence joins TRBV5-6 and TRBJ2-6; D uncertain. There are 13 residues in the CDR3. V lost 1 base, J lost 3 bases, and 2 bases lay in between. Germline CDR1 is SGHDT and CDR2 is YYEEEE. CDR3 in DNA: TGTGCCAGCAGCTTGCATGGGGCCAACGTCCTGACTTTC. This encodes CASSLHGANVLTF.